The TCR beta chain under discussion was sequenced for a study of blood T cell repertoires in COVID-19. Study background: Italy, Spain and the United States were the sources of the convalescent and acute COVID-19 samples. In each case, the material was cDNA or gDNA derived from T cells, B-cell-depleted T cells, or PBMCs.

Authors' methods: Amplification of reference gene primers provided the estimated nucleated cell counts. The data were produced by immunoSEQ multiplex PCR, yet TCRdb's version contains in-frame clones alone and is incomplete. D and trimming were read from the DNA, whereas the V and J calls and clone size are those reported in that table. The table lists 35,000 or so clones, 89% of them singletons. This clone has only one observation. With 0 bases removed from V and 7 bases from J, the gap between germline ends came to 8 bases. CDR3 length equals 13 residues. Germline V gene data show CDR1 as SGDLS and CDR2 as YYNGEE.

The chain uses TRBV9 and TRBJ1-5; D uncertain. Material: peripheral blood. The clonotype was recovered from a human donor in a cohort sampled during active COVID-19. CDR3 nucleotides: TGTGCCAGCAGCGTAGACGGGGAACAGCCCCAGCATTTT. It specifies CASSVDGEQPQHF.